This T cell receptor beta chain was obtained from a study of glioma-infiltrating T cells after dendritic cell vaccination. Turning to the study itself: Between about 2002 and 2013, patients got autologous tumor lysate-pulsed dendritic cell vaccines. Monocyte-derived dendritic cells, cultured 7 to 8 days with IL-4 and GM-CSF, were pulsed with autologous tumor lysate. General study results and limits: No direct clonality-survival link was found; a diverse polyclonal response may matter.

Indicated time point: after dendritic cell vaccination, including at tumor progression/relapse. Notes on this clone: Its antigen is currently unknown.

The CDR3 length is 15 residues. V shed 8 bases, J shed 5 bases, and the junction held 7 bases outside the gene matches. Germline values: CDR1 ENHRY, CDR2 SYGVKD. Primers: 60 V beta forward and 13 J beta reverse. The method was immunoSEQ multiplex PCR; TCRdb's version includes in-frame clones alone and lacks a portion of them. The top ten clones hold more than 8% of a sample with roughly 85,000 clones, 85% of them seen once. Sequencing used blood, obtained after dendritic cell vaccination. The chain has TRBV10-3 and TRBJ2-1; 12 bases map to TRBD2. The TCR was taken from a human donor with glioblastoma. This CDR3 is CAIGRLAGAHNEQFF. The DNA for the CDR3 is TGTGCCATCGGGAGACTAGCGGGGGCCCACAATGAGCAGTTCTTC.